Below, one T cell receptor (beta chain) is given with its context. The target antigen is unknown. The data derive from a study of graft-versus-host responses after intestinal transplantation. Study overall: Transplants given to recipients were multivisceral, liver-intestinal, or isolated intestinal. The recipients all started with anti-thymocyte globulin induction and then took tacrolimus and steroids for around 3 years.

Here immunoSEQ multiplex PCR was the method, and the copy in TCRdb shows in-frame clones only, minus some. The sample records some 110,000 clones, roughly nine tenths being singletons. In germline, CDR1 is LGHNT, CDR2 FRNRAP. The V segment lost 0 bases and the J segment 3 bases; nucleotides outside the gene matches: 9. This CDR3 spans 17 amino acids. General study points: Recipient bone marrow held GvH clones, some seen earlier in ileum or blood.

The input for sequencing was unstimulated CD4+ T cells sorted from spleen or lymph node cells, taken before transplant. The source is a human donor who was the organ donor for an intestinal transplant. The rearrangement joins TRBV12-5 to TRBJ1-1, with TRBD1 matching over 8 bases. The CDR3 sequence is CASGLVLGRTGYTEAFF. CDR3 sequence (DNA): TGTGCTAGTGGTTTGGTCCTGGGTCGGACAGGGTACACTGAAGCTTTCTTT.